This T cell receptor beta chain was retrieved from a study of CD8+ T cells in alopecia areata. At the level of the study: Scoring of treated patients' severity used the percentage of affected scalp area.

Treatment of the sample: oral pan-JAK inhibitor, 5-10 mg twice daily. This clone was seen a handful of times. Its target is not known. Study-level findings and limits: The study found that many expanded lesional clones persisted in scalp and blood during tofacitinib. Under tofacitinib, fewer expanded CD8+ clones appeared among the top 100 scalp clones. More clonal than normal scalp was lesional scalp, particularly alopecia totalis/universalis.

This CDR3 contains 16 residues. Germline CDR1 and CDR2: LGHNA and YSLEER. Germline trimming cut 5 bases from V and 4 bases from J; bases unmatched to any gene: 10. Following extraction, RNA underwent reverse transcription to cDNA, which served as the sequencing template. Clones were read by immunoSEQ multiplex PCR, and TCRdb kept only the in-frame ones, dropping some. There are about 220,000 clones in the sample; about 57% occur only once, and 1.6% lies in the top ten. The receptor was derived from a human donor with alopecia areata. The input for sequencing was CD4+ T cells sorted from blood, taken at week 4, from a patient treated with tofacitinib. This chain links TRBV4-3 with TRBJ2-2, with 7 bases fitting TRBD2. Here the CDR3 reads CASSIVAGASTGELFF. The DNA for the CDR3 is TGCGCCAGCAGCATCGTCGCGGGAGCTAGCACCGGGGAGCTGTTTTTT.